This T cell receptor beta chain is from a study of blood T cell repertoires in COVID-19. The CDR3 contains 15 residues. V was shortened by 6 bases and J by 3 bases, with 15 bases between the two germline ends. CDR1 is LGHNA and CDR2 is YSLEER in the germline V gene. Original processing methods: Reference gene primer amplification yielded estimated nucleated cell counts. Some clones are missing from TCRdb's copy, which holds only in-frame ones; the method was immunoSEQ multiplex PCR. V and J calls plus clone size are reproduced from that table; the DNA served to infer D and trimming. The repertoire has under 200,000 clones, 65% to 85% of them found once; the top ten carry 9.5% to 13%.

This clonotype originated in a man aged 65 to 79 with active or convalescent COVID-19. The V call is TRBV4-3, the J call TRBJ1-3, with D possibly being TRBD1 (5 bases). Material for sequencing was peripheral blood. CDR3 sequence (DNA): TGCGCCAGCAGTCCAGGGTTTTTTGGTGGAAACACCATATATTTT. Translated, it gives CASSPGFFGGNTIYF.